The source of this T cell receptor (beta chain) is a study of blood T cell repertoires in COVID-19. Study background: Acute and convalescent COVID-19 specimens originated in the United States, Italy and Spain.

Sequencing used immunoSEQ multiplex PCR; TCRdb keeps in-frame clones, though not all of them. The sample holds around 280,000 clones, approximately 86% seen once. Germline V CDR1 and CDR2: KGHDR, SFDVKD. V lost 4 bases to trimming and J lost 3 bases; unmatched junction nucleotides: 3. The CDR3 runs to 14 residues. This chain joins TRBV24-1 and TRBJ2-7; 9 bases match TRBD1. Specimen: peripheral blood. The receptor comes from a man between 65 and 85 years old with acute or convalescent COVID-19. The CDR3 nucleotides are TGTGCCACCAGTGACCAGGGACAGGGCTACGAGCAGTACTTC. Its translation: CATSDQGQGYEQYF.